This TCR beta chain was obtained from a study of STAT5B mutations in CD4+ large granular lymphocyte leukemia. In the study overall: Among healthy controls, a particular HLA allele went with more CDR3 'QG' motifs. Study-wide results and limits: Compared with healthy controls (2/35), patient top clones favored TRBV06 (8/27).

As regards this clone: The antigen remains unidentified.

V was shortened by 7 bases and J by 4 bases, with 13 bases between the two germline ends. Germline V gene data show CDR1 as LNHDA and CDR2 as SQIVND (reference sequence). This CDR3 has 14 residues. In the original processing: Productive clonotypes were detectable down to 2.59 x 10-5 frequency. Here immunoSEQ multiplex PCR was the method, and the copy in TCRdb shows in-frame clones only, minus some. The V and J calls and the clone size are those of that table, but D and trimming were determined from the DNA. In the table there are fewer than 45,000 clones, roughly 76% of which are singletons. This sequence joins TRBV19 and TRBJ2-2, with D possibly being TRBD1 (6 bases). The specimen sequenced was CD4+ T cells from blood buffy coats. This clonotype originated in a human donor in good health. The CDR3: CASTIQGSTGELFF. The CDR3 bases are TGTGCCAGTACAATACAGGGTAGCACCGGGGAGCTGTTTTTT.